Reported below is one T cell receptor (beta chain). Its antigen is still unknown. The junction does not match germline at one end; this may be a read error. This library used roughly 400 ng RNA and molecular barcoded adaptors spanning alpha/delta and beta/gamma chains. TCRdb ran MiXCR on the reads and lists one entry per CDR3 protein. The sample contains roughly 6,000 distinct CDR3 sequences, around 21% of which appear only once. Sampling of bone marrow took place during active disease in every patient. Germline CDR1 reads SGHDT; CDR2 reads YYEEEE. CDR3 size: 11 residues. The sample is drawn from a study of read filtering for tumor transcriptome and immune sequencing. Study conclusions and caveats: IR-seq captured clonotypes deeper and more reliably than RNA-seq.

The rearrangement links TRBV5-6 to TRBJ2-1, with D possibly matching TRBD1 (6 bases). The clonotype was recovered from a donor aged 40 or older with multiple myeloma. The specimen sequenced was a population of CD138-negative cells sorted from bone marrow. The CDR3: CSSSLGHEQSF. In DNA, the CDR3 is TGTTCCAGCAGCTTGGGACATGAGCAGTCCTTC.